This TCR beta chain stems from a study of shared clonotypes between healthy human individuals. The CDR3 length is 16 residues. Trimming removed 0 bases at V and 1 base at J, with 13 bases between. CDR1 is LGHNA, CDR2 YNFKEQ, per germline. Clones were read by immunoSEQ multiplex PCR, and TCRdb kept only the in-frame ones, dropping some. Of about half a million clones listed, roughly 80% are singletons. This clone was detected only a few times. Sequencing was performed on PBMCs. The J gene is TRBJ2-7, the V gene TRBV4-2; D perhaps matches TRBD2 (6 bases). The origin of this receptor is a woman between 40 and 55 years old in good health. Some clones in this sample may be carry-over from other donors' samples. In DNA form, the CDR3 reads TGTGCCAGCAGCCAAGACCGGGACTCTCCTTCCTACGAGCAGTACTTC. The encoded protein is CASSQDRDSPSYEQYF.